This T cell receptor (beta chain) was captured in a study of blood T cell repertoires in COVID-19. Study background: The cDNA or gDNA used as material had been derived from T cells, B-cell-depleted T cells, or PBMCs.

Libraries were prepared by immunoSEQ multiplex PCR; TCRdb keeps only in-frame clonotypes and omits some of them. The sample includes 400,000 to 450,000 clones, roughly 90% seen only once; the top ten take more than 1.4%. The length of the CDR3 is 11 residues. The germline V and J ends were trimmed by 4 bases and 6 bases, with 4 bases remaining between them. Per germline, CDR1 WNHNN and CDR2 SYGVQD (reference sequence). The chain couples TRBV10-1 to TRBJ1-5; D is ambiguous. The sequencing sample was made of peripheral blood. This sequence originates from a woman aged 25-40 years with active or convalescent COVID-19. CDR3 in DNA: TGCGCCAGCAGTGGACTTCAGCCCCAGCATTTT. This gives the protein CASSGLQPQHF.